This paragraph covers one T cell receptor (beta chain) sequence. Its antigen is currently not known. Per-base qualities were not stored, and no clone one base away is much larger. The cohort comprised around 700 healthy bone marrow donors. Cohort members were all nominally healthy when sampled, although unrecorded immune exposures were likely present. The donor was CMV seronegative and was included in the group of hundreds of seronegative cohort members. Every donor gave a peripheral blood sample, and the peripheral blood mononuclear cells from that sample were used for TCR beta sequencing. The Qiagen DNeasy Blood Extraction Kit was used to extract genomic DNA from the blood cell samples. This entry comes from a study of cytomegalovirus exposure and HLA in healthy donors (dated by TCRdb to the late 2010s). Describing the broader study: An earlier analysis of some 500 of the donors reported 250 to 350 Gb of sequence data and 100 million to 130 million unique TCR beta sequences from 190 million or so T cells. An early release that covered more than 550 HLA-typed donors contained about 300 gigabases of sequencing data and tens of millions of unique TCR sequences. The genetic ancestry cluster associated with self-reported Caucasian donors included over 65% of the roughly 390 genotyped donors. The study aimed to test whether cataloging public T cell receptors could reveal signatures of past pathogen exposure. The study profiled the T cell repertoires of about 720 subjects by immunosequencing and related them to cytomegalovirus serostatus. Along with the 666-subject first cohort, a separate validation cohort of over a hundred different subjects was used. To predict cytomegalovirus infection status, the study combined high-throughput TCR immunosequencing, statistical association of individual TCRs with disease status, and machine learning. A later analysis re-analyzed previously published TCR beta repertoires from 600 to 850 donors and added high-resolution HLA genotyping to study TCR occurrence patterns. The later analysis used no new phenotypic data to find candidate immune exposures, relying instead on TCR beta sequences and their occurrence across donors. To decide whether each TCR beta V gene segment behaved as functional or pseudogenic, an earlier analysis of nearly 600 of the donors relied on high-throughput TCR beta sequencing. Donor age, sex, ethnicity and CMV serostatus were collected together with the repertoire data. In a later genetic analysis, genome-wide SNP genotypes for about 65% of the 666 donors were used, and that subset was treated as a discovery cohort. All discovery cohort repertoires had been generated using a single sequencing platform. HLA typing included class I and class II loci at four-digit resolution. Typing coverage differed by locus: A, B, C, DRB1 and DQB1 were typed in roughly 620-630 donors, DQA1 in 500 to 550, DPA1 in some 570, and DPB1 in just under 490. Roughly five DR-DQ haplotypes were treated as single units for association and clustering because of strong linkage in the cohort. Among some 410 genotyped donors of the cohort, an average of about 240,000 unique TCR beta nucleotide sequences was sequenced per donor, of which 15% to 20% were non-productive. Overall study results and their limits: In a later analysis, HLA-associated TCR beta chains were found to be more clonally expanded and to have lower generation probabilities than equally common non-associated chains. Across donors, most TCR sequences were observed very rarely, whereas some public TCRs were present in many individuals. For the cohort, immune exposure information was limited to CMV serostatus. The cohort was sequenced for TCR beta chains only, and without alpha or paired-chain data the features that could be detected were limited. Roughly uniform sequencing depth across donors was assumed in presence/absence analyses, although this assumption may not hold. The earlier analysis of some 540 of the donors excluded 15 to 20 rarely observed V segments, including chromosome 9 orphons, because counts were too low. Most CMV-associated TCR beta chains appeared to be HLA-restricted in a later analysis, and the HLA associations seemed to be driven largely by CMV exposure. The 87-base-pair reads could not distinguish some IMGT-functional V segments, including TRBV6-2 and TRBV6-3, so those segments were excluded. In an earlier analysis of 500 to 650 of the donors, most TCR beta V segments appeared in productive rearrangements about 90% or about 30% of the time, broadly matching IMGT annotations. According to a later analysis, parvovirus B19, influenza, CMV and Epstein-Barr virus appeared linked to several top co-occurrence clusters. Compared with the roughly 670-donor mean, donors in an Asian-associated ancestry cluster had fewer N-insertions in productive TCRs, according to a later genetic analysis. A later analysis associated about 17,000 TCR beta sequences with specific HLA alleles at a false discovery rate of 0.05. Because HLA typing was unavailable for some donors at each locus, only the typed subset was used in association tests. An association between a missense DCLRE1C variant and V-gene and J-gene trimming of TCR beta chains was found in a later genetic analysis and replicated in an independent cohort. A further reported finding was that TCR beta sequences accurately predicted the HLA-A and HLA-B alleles for most subjects in the first cohort. A later analysis found that TCR association rates varied across HLA loci, with DRB1 alleles showing the most associated TCRs and HLA-C alleles the fewest. It was suggested by the authors that the approach could potentially be generalized to other disease states and immunological phenotypes. A few of the identified cytomegalovirus-associated TCR beta chains were confirmed in vitro to be specific for cytomegalovirus antigens. The study gave a list of under 200 TCR beta chains associated with cytomegalovirus. A cluster of highly shared sequence variants was judged likely to represent a technical artifact of the sequencing pipeline. The classifier was reported to diagnose cytomegalovirus status with high specificity and sensitivity in both the original cohort and the validation cohort. Linkage disequilibrium might explain the correlated functional status among segregating V segments, but an unknown experimental factor could not be ruled out. When HLA alleles, especially DR and DQ, strongly co-occurred, TCR associations were difficult to assign to individual alleles.

Library preparation was by the immunoSEQ multiplex PCR assay. For the multiplex PCR, a mixture combining 60 forward primers for TCR Vbeta segments and 13 reverse primers for TCR Jbeta segments was used. A multiplex PCR assay on genomic DNA amplified the CDR3 region of rearranged TCR beta genes. Amplified TCR beta libraries were sequenced as 87-base-pair reads on the Illumina HiSeq System. In the original analysis: A later analysis tallied around 87 million unique TCR beta chains across the 600 to 700 repertoires, and about 10 million of those chains were shared by two or more donors. Raw reads were error-corrected and collapsed into unique sequences by a nearest-neighbor algorithm in which closely related sequences were merged to remove PCR and sequencing errors. V, D and J gene segments were assigned by aligning CDR3 sequences to IMGT reference sequences. For a sequence to be retained, a match of at least six nucleotides to both a V gene segment and a J gene segment was required. A rearrangement was called productive if the CDR3 had no stop codons and remained in frame with V and J, and every other rearrangement was called non-productive. Following IMGT convention, CDR3 was defined as the stretch from the second conserved V-encoded cysteine up to the conserved J-encoded phenylalanine. The earlier analysis of some 550 of the donors excluded any sequence lacking an unambiguous match to a single V gene segment. In an earlier analysis of several hundred of the donors, a V segment was called functional when productive rearrangements were above 56.7%, and segregating when the standard deviation between donors exceeded 5%. A statistical classification framework was built to diagnose cytomegalovirus status from the catalog of TCR beta chain sequences. In a later analysis, TCR nucleotide sequences were compared against IMGT/GENE-DB human TR gene sequences so that V and J genes could be assigned. In a later analysis, CDR3 sequences and most-parsimonious VDJ recombination scenarios were assigned using the TCRdist pipeline. In a later analysis, every TCR beta chain was defined by the combination of its CDR3 amino acid sequence and its V-gene family, and reads without a unique V-gene family were dropped. To address suspected cross-contamination and a sequencing artifact, a later analysis removed approximately 600 highly shared, low-generation-probability nucleotide sequences. For each public chain, a later analysis derived a clonal expansion index from normalized ranks of inferred template counts within each repertoire. In a later analysis, generation probabilities were computed with a VDJ recombination model fitted to out-of-frame rearrangements, and the resulting probabilities were checked against IGoR. In a later analysis, hypergeometric tests were used to score TCR-TCR, TCR-HLA and TCR-CMV co-occurrence, with a repertoire-size bias correction applied to TCR pairs. A later analysis estimated false discovery rates by permuting HLA or CMV assignments 20 times. A later analysis grouped co-occurring TCRs with DBSCAN, adding TCRdist sequence similarity when clustering within HLA-allele-positive subsets. Repertoires with fewer than 30,000 or more than 120,000 public chains, plus five repertoires with anomalous nucleotide sharing, were excluded from co-occurrence clustering. TCRdb re-hosts the immuneACCESS table, in-frame sequences only. Its copies lack some clones; in the studies checked, an unresolved V gene accounts for under half of them, and the cause for the rest is not known. The V and J calls and clone size come from that table; D and trimming were worked out from the DNA. This sample gives about 170,000 clones in total; approximately 81% of them show up just once. The top ten constitute about 0.39% of the sample.

Counted from cysteine to phenylalanine, this CDR3 has 13 amino acids. Just the 39-base CDR3 DNA is kept, in frame starting at base 1. At the junction V is shortened by 7 bases and J by 4 bases; bases outside the gene matches: 8. Based on the germline V gene, the CDR1 and CDR2 sequences are SQVTM and ANQGSEA. The source is a boy between 2 and 10 years old in good health and CMV-seronegative. The source material was PBMCs. Recombination connected TRBV29-1 to TRBJ2-3; TRBD1 agrees with 7 junctional bases. The nucleotide sequence is TGCAGCGGTCGGGACAGTTTCTCAGATACGCAGTATTTT. This gives the protein CSGRDSFSDTQYF.